What follows are 5 T cell receptor beta chains derived from one specimen sequenced in a study of shared clonotypes between healthy human individuals. Clones were read by immunoSEQ multiplex PCR, and TCRdb kept only the in-frame ones, dropping some. The data show hundreds of thousands of clones, 97% seen once. Specimen: naive CD4+ T cells sorted from blood. The sample's subset: CD45RA+ positively selected. Receptors were obtained from a woman in her twenties or thirties in good health.

The chain combines TRBV5-1 with TRBJ2-1; 11 bases fit TRBD1. The CDR3 runs to 16 residues. V dropped 4 bases and J dropped 5; count of bases not matched to a gene: 8. Germline V lookup: CDR1 SGHRS, CDR2 YFSETQ. The CDR3 here is CASSAQGTGGNNEQFF. The CDR3 nucleotides read TGCGCCAGCAGCGCGCAAGGGACAGGGGGAAACAATGAGCAGTTCTTC.

Turning to this clone: Other DNA sequences within the sample encode an identical CDR3. Here the CDR3 DNA reads TGTGCCAGCAGCGTAGGCGGGAGTGGGGAGACCCAGTACTTC. Its translation: CASSVGGSGETQYF. The V call is TRBV9, the J call TRBJ2-5, with 7 bases fitting TRBD2. Germline values: CDR1 SGDLS, CDR2 YYNGEE. The CDR3 covers 14 residues. Trimming at V came to 0 bases and at J to 5 bases, leaving 4 bases not matched to a gene.

The gene calls are TRBV5-1 and TRBJ1-4; 9 positions agree with TRBD1. V shed 0 bases, J shed 7 bases, and the junction held 4 bases outside the gene matches. The CDR3 is 15 residues long. Germline V gene lookup returns CDR1 SGHRS and CDR2 YFSETQ. In nucleotides, the CDR3 is TGCGCCAGCAGCTTGGGGGGACAGGGAGGTGAAAAACTGTTTTTT. Amino acid sequence: CASSLGGQGGEKLFF.

The V call is TRBV5-6, the J call TRBJ1-1; D unclear. This CDR3 contains 12 residues. Trimming stripped 2 bases from V and 7 bases from J, with 9 bases between. CDR1 is SGHDT, CDR2 YYEEEE, per germline. The DNA of the CDR3 is TGTGCCAGCAGCTTTTCTGGTTTTGAAGCTTTCTTT. It encodes CASSFSGFEAFF.

CDR3: CASSEGPVHEQFF. The CDR3 DNA reads as TGTGCCAGCAGTGAAGGCCCCGTTCATGAGCAGTTCTTC. The chain has TRBV2 and TRBJ2-1; unclear D gene. Deletions cut 1 base from V and 8 bases from J, with 9 bases between. From germline, CDR1 is SNHLY and CDR2 FYNNEI. The CDR3 loop spans 13 amino acids.